This TCR beta chain comes out of a study of cytomegalovirus exposure and HLA in healthy donors. For the study at large: Falling in the Caucasian-associated ancestry cluster were about 80% of about 400 genotyped donors.

Broader study findings: Reportedly, cytomegalovirus status was diagnosed with high sensitivity and specificity. Donors belonging to an Asian-associated ancestry cluster reportedly showed fewer N-insertions in productive TCRs than the roughly 700-donor mean, according to what a later analysis found.

This CDR3 has 15 residues. Trimming at V came to 10 bases and at J to 0 bases, leaving 6 bases not matched to a gene. Germline-derived CDR1 and CDR2 are ENHRY and SYGVKD. In regard to this clone: Its antigen is unidentified.

Donors consisted of healthy bone marrow donors. The primer mix had 60 Vbeta and 13 Jbeta primers. Method: immunoSEQ multiplex PCR; TCRdb's copy keeps in-frame clones and lacks some. The sample lists about 61,000 clones, around 90% occurring once. The TCR originated in a man under 40 in good health and CMV-seropositive. V and J are TRBV10-3 and TRBJ1-4; 9 bases agree with TRBD1. Sequencing was done on a sample of PBMCs. The CDR3 nucleotides read TGTGCCACCGGACAGGGGTCTGCAACTAATGAAAAACTGTTTTTT. It specifies CATGQGSATNEKLFF.